These 8 T cell receptor beta chains share one sample of origin, sequenced in a study of beta chain features in type 1 diabetes. The isolated RNA, all of it, was reverse transcribed, so expressed TCRB transcripts were what got sequenced. The protocol was immunoSEQ multiplex PCR, while the TCRdb copy is restricted to in-frame clones and leaves out a portion. The sample contains some 900,000 clones, roughly 17% of which appear only once. Material: naive CD4+ T cells from blood. Every receptor here comes from a woman aged 18-35 years in good health.

This clone has only a few counts. The chain employs TRBV7-3 and TRBJ2-1, with D possibly being TRBD2 (7 bases). The V end lost 2 bases, the J end lost 5 bases, and 16 bases lay between the germline ends. Germline V gene data show CDR1 as SGHTA and CDR2 as FQGTGA. CDR3 length: 16 amino acids. The CDR3 reads CASSLQGRDYDNEQFF. The CDR3 bases are TGTGCCAGCAGCTTACAGGGGCGGGACTACGACAATGAGCAGTTCTTC. Full variable domain (outside the CDR3, taken from reference TRBV7-3 and TRBJ2-1): GAGVSQTPSNKVTEKGKYVELRCDPISGHTALYWYRQSLGQGPEFLIYFQGTGAADDSGLPNDRFFAVRPEGSVSTLKIQRTERGDSAVYLCASSLQGRDYDNEQFFGPGTRLTVL.

This clone showed up just a few times. The chain combines TRBV2 with TRBJ2-5; 7 bases line up with TRBD2. V shed 4 bases, J shed 1 base, and the junction held 9 bases outside the gene matches. Germline V gene data show CDR1 as SNHLY and CDR2 as FYNNEI. The CDR3 runs 16 residues. The CDR3 coding sequence is TGTGCCAGCAGTGTGGGGTTAGCGGGTCCCCAAGAGACCCAGTACTTC. Translated, it gives CASSVGLAGPQETQYF.

Only a few counts were recorded for this clone. This sample also contains other DNA sequences that code for the same CDR3. The chain has TRBV7-2 and TRBJ2-1, with 9 bases that match TRBD2. The germline V gene encodes CDR1 SGHTA and CDR2 FQGNSA. This CDR3 spans 15 amino acids. V lost 1 base and J lost 5; bases outside the gene matches: 3. The CDR3 DNA reads as TGTGCCAGCAGCTTAGGCCTAGCGGGAAACAATGAGCAGTTCTTC. Residues: CASSLGLAGNNEQFF.

This clone was counted a few times. CDR3 coding DNA: TGTGCCAGCAGCTCCAGGGGGCGTACTAATGAAAAACTGTTTTTT. Protein: CASSSRGRTNEKLFF. This chain joins TRBV7-2 and TRBJ1-4, with 8 bases matching TRBD1. Germline CDR1 reads SGHTA; CDR2 reads FQGNSA. J lost 2 bases, V lost 4 bases, and 3 bases had no gene match. CDR3 length: 15 residues. Full variable domain (missing parts from reference TRBV7-2 and TRBJ1-4): GAGVSQSPSNKVTEKGKDVELRCDPISGHTALYWYRQSLGQGLEFLIYFQGNSAPDKSGLPSDRFSAERTGGSVSTLTIQRTQQEDSAVYLCASSSRGRTNEKLFFGSGTQLSVL.

V usage is TRBV5-8 and J usage is TRBJ2-1; TRBD2 agrees at 9 bases. The germline gives CDR1 SGHTS, CDR2 YDEGEE. Trimming cost V 5 bases and J 3 bases; bases outside gene matches: 6. This CDR3 is 15 amino acids long. CDR3 sequence (DNA): TGTGCCAGCAGGAAATTTAGCGGGAGCTACAATGAGCAGTTCTTC. The encoded protein is CASRKFSGSYNEQFF.

V usage is TRBV27 and J usage is TRBJ2-5, with D unresolved. Germline-derived CDR1 and CDR2 are MNHEY and SMNVEV (reference sequence). CDR3 size: 13 residues. Trimming shortened V by 2 bases and J by 5 bases, and 9 bases separated the two germline ends. CDR3: CASSLRPVETQYF. CDR3 in DNA: TGTGCCAGCAGTTTACGGCCGGTGGAGACCCAGTACTTC.

This clone was detected a few times. This sequence joins TRBV4-3 and TRBJ1-4; D ambiguous. The CDR3 runs 15 residues. CDR1 LGHNA and CDR2 YSLEER come from the germline V gene. With 2 bases removed from V and 8 bases from J, the gap between germline ends came to 15 bases. CDR3 amino acids: CASSQNPGPTEKLFF. DNA for the CDR3: TGCGCCAGCAGCCAAAACCCCGGGCCCACCGAAAAACTGTTTTTT.

The chain has TRBV7-9 and TRBJ2-1; D gene unclear. V was pared by 4 bases and J by 9 bases, with 10 bases between. Germline V gene data show CDR1 as SEHNR and CDR2 as FQNEAQ (reference sequence). The CDR3 is made up of 12 amino acids. The CDR3 DNA reads TGTGCCAGCAGCTCTCCATGGTTTGAGCAGTTCTTC. It codes for CASSSPWFEQFF.